This T cell receptor beta chain was observed in a study of OX40 agonist ivuxolimab in advanced cancers. For context, the study as a whole: Ivuxolimab, which targeted the costimulatory receptor OX40 (CD134), was an agonistic, fully human IgG2 monoclonal antibody. Intravenous ivuxolimab was administered to patients every 2 weeks at six dose levels: 0.01, 0.1, 0.3, 1.5, 3 and 10 mg/kg. Of the 50 to 55 dose-escalation patients, hepatocellular carcinoma was present in approximately 20, melanoma in approximately 15, renal cell carcinoma in 9 and head and neck cancer in 9. The dose-escalation cohort was 82.7% male with a mean age of about 54 years, ranging from about 20 to 80. Prior anti-PD-1, anti-PD-L1 or anti-CTLA-4 therapy was permitted, and checkpoint inhibitors had been received by less than 45% of dose-escalation patients. Partial responses occurred in three dose-escalation patients: two with cutaneous melanoma and one with hepatocellular carcinoma. The point of sequencing TCRbeta in the periphery was to test whether ivuxolimab changed TCR sequence diversity and drove clonal T-cell expansion. The monotherapy dose-escalation portion (N ≈ 57 patients) of the phase I ivuxolimab trial is reported in the paper.

Genomic DNA was extracted from sorted cells for sequencing of the TCRbeta CDR3 region. The immunoSEQ Assay was used for sequencing of TCRbeta CDR3 regions. Here the immuneACCESS table is served through TCRdb, limited to in-frame sequences with V and J called. Missing clones are a known gap in these copies; in checked studies unresolved V genes cover under half, and the rest lacks a known reason. This sample is represented by about 99,000 clones; roughly 95% of them were singletons. The top ten clonotypes cover 0.18% of the sample. The junction shows trimming of 0 bases on V and 4 bases on J, plus 13 bases between the germline ends. CDR1 and CDR2 (SGHDN, FVKESK) derive from the germline V gene. Taken from cysteine to phenylalanine, the CDR3 has 15 residues. The DNA shown is the 45-base CDR3, in frame from base 1. About this clone: Its specific antigen is unknown. Base qualities were left out, and no much larger clone turns up one base away.

Patients with a history of autoimmune disease or receiving systemic immunosuppression were excluded from the trial. In every dose cohort, peripheral blood was drawn for TCR sequencing at baseline, cycle 4 day 1, and cycle 7 day 1. Samples came from an open-label, multicenter, first-in-human phase I dose-escalation trial of ivuxolimab. Adults with locally advanced or metastatic melanoma, renal cell carcinoma, hepatocellular carcinoma or head and neck squamous cell carcinoma were enrolled in the trial. Before TCR sequencing, CD4+ T cells and CD8+ T cells from peripheral blood were sorted into separate populations. General conclusions and limits of the study: The antigen specificity of the clonally expanded peripheral T cells was not determined. At doses from 0.1 to 3.0 mg/kg, clonal expansion was seen in both CD4+ and CD8+ blood T cells between baseline and week 6. After ivuxolimab, CD8+ T cells had more expanded clones than CD4+ T cells on average. In the 0.1-3.0 mg/kg groups, partial responders had among the lowest normalized peripheral clonal expansion, particularly in CD8+ T cells. Low levels of normalized T-cell clonal expansion were also seen in some nonresponding patients.

This material consisted of CD4+ or CD8+ T cells sorted from blood, taken in a trial of the OX40 agonist ivuxolimab. Here the chain combines TRBV14 and TRBJ2-7; no D gene can be assigned with confidence. The clonotype comes from an adult with an advanced solid tumor such as melanoma, head and neck, liver or kidney cancer. CDR3 loop: CASSQDWSVTYEQYF. The nucleotide sequence reads TGTGCCAGCAGCCAAGATTGGTCGGTTACGTACGAGCAGTACTTC.